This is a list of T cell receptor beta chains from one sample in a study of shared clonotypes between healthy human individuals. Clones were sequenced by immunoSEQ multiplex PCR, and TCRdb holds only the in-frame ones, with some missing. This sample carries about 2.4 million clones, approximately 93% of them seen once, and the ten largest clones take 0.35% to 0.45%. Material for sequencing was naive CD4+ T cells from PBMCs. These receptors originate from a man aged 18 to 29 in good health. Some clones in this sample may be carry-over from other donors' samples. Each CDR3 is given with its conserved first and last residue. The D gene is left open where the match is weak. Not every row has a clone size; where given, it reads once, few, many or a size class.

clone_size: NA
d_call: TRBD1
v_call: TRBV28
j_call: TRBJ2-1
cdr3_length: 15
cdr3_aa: CASSFPGTGVNEQFF
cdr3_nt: TGTGCCAGCAGCTTTCCCGGGACAGGGGTCAATGAGCAGTTCTTC

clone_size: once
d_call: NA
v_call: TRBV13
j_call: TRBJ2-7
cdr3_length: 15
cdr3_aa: CASSPSGEGVGTQYF
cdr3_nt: TGTGCCAGCAGCCCATCAGGGGAAGGGGTTGGGACGCAGTACTTC

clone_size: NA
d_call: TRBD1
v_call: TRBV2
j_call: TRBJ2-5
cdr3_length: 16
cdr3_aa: CASSDSGTGKRETQYF
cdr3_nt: TGTGCCAGCAGTGACTCCGGGACAGGGAAGCGAGAGACCCAGTACTTC

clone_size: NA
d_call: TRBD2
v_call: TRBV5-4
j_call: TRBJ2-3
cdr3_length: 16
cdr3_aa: CASSLGASGSSDTQYF
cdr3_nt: TGTGCCAGCAGCTTGGGGGCTAGCGGGAGCTCAGATACGCAGTATTTT

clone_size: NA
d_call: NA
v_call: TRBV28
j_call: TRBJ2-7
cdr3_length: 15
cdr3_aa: CASSKIRVWGDEQYF
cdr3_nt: TGTGCCAGCAGTAAGATTAGGGTCTGGGGGGACGAGCAGTACTTC

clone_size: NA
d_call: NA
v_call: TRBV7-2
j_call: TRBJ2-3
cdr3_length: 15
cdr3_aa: CASSLARGSTDTQYF
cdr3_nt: TGTGCCAGCAGCTTAGCCCGGGGGAGCACAGATACGCAGTATTTT

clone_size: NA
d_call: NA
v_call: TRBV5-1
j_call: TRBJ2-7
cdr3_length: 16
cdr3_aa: CASSLGVDWSSYEQYF
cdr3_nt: TGCGCCAGCAGCTTGGGAGTAGACTGGAGCTCCTACGAGCAGTACTTC

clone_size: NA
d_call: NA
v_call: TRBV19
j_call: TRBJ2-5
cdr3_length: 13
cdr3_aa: CASSIQVLGTQYF
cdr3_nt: TGTGCCAGTAGTATACAGGTCTTGGGGACCCAGTACTTC

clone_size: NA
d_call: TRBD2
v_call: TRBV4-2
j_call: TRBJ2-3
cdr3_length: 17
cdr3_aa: CASSQEPLATHTDTQYF
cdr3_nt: TGTGCCAGCAGCCAAGAGCCACTAGCGACTCACACAGATACGCAGTATTTT

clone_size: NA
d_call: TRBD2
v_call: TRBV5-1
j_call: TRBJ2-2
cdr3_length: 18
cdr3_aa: CASSLVGLAGSYGGELFF
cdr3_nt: TGCGCCAGCAGCTTGGTGGGACTAGCGGGATCGTATGGCGGGGAGCTGTTTTTT

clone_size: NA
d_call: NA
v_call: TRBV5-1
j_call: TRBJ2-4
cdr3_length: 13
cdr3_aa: CASSSLPLNIQYF
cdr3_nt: TGCGCCAGCAGCTCCCTCCCACTTAACATTCAGTACTTC

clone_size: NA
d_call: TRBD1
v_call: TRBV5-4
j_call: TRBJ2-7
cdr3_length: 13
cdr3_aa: CASSLQGAYEQYF
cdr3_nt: TGTGCCAGCAGCCTACAGGGGGCATACGAGCAGTACTTC

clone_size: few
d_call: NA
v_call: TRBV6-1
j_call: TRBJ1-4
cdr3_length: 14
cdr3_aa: CASSELATNEKLFF
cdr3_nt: TGTGCCAGCAGTGAATTGGCAACTAATGAAAAACTGTTTTTT

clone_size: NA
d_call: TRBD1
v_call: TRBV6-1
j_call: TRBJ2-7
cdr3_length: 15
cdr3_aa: CATISRGRGSDEQYF
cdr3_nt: TGTGCCACTATATCTCGGGGCAGGGGGTCAGACGAGCAGTACTTC

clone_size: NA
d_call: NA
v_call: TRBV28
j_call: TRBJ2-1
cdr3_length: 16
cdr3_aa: CASSSASPQTYNEQFF
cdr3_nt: TGTGCCAGCAGTTCCGCGTCCCCTCAGACCTACAATGAGCAGTTCTTC

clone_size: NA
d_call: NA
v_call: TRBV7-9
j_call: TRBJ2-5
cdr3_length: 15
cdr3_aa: CASSLQRSYQETQYF
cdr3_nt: TGTGCCAGCAGCTTACAGCGGTCGTACCAAGAGACCCAGTACTTC

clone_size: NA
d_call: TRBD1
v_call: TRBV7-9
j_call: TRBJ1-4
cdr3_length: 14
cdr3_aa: CASSRTGGYEKLFF
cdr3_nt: TGTGCCAGCAGCCGGACAGGGGGCTATGAAAAACTGTTTTTT

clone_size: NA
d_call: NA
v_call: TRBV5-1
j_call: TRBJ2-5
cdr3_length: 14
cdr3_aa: CASVGEVQQETQYF
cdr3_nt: TGCGCCAGCGTCGGAGAGGTTCAACAAGAGACCCAGTACTTC

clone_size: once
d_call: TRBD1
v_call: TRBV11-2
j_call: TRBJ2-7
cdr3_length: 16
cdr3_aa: CASSPPPTGNRNEQYF
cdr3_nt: TGTGCCAGCAGCCCGCCCCCGACAGGGAATCGCAACGAGCAGTACTTC

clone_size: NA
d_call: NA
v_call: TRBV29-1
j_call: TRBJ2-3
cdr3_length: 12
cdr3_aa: CSVEQGPDTQYF
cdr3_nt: TGCAGCGTTGAACAGGGCCCAGATACGCAGTATTTT

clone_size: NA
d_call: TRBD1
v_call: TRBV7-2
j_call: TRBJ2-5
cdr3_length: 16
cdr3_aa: CASSLRVGQGGGEQYF
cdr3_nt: TGTGCCAGCAGCTTACGCGTCGGACAGGGGGGTGGGGAGCAGTACTTC

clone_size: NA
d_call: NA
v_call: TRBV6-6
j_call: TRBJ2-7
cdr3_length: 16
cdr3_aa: CASSYPRGGQSYEQYF
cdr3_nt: TGTGCCAGCAGTTACCCCAGGGGAGGGCAATCCTACGAGCAGTACTTC

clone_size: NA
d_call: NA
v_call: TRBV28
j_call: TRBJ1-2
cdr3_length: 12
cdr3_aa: CASRSQVGGYTF
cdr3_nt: TGTGCCAGCAGGTCCCAGGTTGGGGGCTACACCTTC

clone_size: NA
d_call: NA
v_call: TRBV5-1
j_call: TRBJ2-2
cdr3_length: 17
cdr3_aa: CASSFRSRGGGTGELFF
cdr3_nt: TGCGCCAGCAGCTTCAGATCAAGGGGAGGTGGCACCGGGGAGCTGTTTTTT

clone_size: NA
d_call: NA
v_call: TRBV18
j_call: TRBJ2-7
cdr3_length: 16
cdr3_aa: CASSPPEAGSTYEQYF
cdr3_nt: TGTGCCAGCTCACCACCGGAGGCGGGATCAACCTACGAGCAGTACTTC

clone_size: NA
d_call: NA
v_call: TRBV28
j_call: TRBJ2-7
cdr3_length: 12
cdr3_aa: CALGTFSYEQYF
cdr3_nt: TGTGCCCTTGGAACCTTCTCCTACGAGCAGTACTTC

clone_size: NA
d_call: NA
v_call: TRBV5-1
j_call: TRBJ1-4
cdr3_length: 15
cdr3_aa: CASSLGGLTAEKLFF
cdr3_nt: TGCGCCAGCAGCTTGGGGGGGTTGACAGCTGAAAAACTGTTTTTT

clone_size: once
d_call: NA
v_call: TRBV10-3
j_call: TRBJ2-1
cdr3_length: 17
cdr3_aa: CAISDVLGQGIYNEQFF
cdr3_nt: TGTGCCATCAGTGATGTACTAGGGCAGGGAATTTACAATGAGCAGTTCTTC

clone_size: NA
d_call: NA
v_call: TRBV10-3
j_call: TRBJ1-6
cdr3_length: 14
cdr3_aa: CAISEGQHNSPLHF
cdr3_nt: TGTGCCATCAGTGAGGGTCAGCACAATTCACCCCTCCACTTT

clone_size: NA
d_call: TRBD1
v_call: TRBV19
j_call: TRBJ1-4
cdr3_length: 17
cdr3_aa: CASKTRDRGGTNEKLFF
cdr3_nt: TGTGCCAGTAAAACCCGCGACAGGGGTGGAACTAATGAAAAACTGTTTTTT

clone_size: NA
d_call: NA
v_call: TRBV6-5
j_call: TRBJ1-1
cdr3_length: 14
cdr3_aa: CASSYTPGDTEAFF
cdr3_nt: TGTGCCAGCAGTTATACGCCCGGGGACACTGAAGCTTTCTTT

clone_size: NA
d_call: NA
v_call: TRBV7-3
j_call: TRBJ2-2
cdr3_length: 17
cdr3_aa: CASSLGSGPKNTGELFF
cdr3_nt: TGTGCCAGCAGCTTAGGTTCTGGCCCTAAAAACACCGGGGAGCTGTTTTTT

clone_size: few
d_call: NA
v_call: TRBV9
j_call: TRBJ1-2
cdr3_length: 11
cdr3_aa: CASSAGYGYTF
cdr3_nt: TGTGCCAGCAGCGCTGGGTATGGCTACACCTTC

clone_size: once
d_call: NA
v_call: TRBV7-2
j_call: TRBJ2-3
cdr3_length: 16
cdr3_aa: CASSLRVGGSTDTQYF
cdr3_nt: TGTGCCAGCAGCTTACGTGTGGGGGGAAGCACAGATACGCAGTATTTT

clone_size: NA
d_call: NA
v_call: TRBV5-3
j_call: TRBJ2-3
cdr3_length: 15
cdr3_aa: CARSFSGVDADTQYF
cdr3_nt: TGTGCCAGAAGCTTTTCAGGGGTCGATGCAGATACGCAGTATTTT

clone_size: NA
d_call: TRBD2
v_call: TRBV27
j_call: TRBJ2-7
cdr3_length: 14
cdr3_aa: CASSRTSHLYEQYF
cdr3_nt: TGTGCCAGCAGCCGGACTAGCCACCTCTACGAGCAGTACTTC

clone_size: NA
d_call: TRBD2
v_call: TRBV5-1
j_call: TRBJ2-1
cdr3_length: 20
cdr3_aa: CASSVPSQREERRSYNEQFF
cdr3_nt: TGCGCCAGCAGCGTCCCCTCCCAGCGGGAGGAGAGGAGGTCCTACAATGAGCAGTTCTTC

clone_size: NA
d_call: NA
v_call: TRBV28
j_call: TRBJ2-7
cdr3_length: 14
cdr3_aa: CASRSRRDNYEQYF
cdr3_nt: TGTGCCAGCAGATCCCGACGGGACAATTACGAGCAGTACTTC

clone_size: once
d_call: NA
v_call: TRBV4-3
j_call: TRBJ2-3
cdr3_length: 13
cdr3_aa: CASSQDRQDTQYF
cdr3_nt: TGCGCCAGCAGCCAAGATCGCCAAGATACGCAGTATTTT

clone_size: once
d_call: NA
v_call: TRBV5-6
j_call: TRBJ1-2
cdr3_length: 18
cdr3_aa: CASTRSRSGAPRVYGYTF
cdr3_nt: TGTGCCAGCACCCGAAGCCGGTCAGGGGCCCCGCGAGTCTATGGCTACACCTTC

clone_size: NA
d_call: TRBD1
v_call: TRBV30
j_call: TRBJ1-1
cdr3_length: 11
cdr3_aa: CAWQGALYAFF
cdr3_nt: TGTGCCTGGCAGGGGGCCCTCTATGCTTTCTTT

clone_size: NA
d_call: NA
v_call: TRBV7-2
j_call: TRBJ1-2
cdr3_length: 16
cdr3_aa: CASSFDYSTDQEGYTF
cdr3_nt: TGTGCCAGCAGCTTCGATTACTCGACAGACCAGGAAGGCTACACCTTC

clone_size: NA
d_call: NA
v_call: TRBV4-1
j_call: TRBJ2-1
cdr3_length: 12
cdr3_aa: CASSQEFGEQFF
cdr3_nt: TGCGCCAGCAGCCAAGAATTCGGAGAGCAGTTCTTC

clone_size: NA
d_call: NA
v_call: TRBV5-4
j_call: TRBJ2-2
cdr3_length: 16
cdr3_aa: CASSRETGLDTGELFF
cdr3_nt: TGTGCCAGCAGCCGCGAGACAGGCCTGGACACCGGGGAGCTGTTTTTT

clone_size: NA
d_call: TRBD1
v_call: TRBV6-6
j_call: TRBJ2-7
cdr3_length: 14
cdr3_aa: CASRTGTGVYEQYF
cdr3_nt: TGTGCCAGCAGGACCGGGACAGGGGTCTACGAGCAGTACTTC

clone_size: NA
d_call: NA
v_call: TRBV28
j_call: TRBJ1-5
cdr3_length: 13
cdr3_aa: CASSAPTNQPQHF
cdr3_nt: TGTGCCAGCAGCGCCCCGACCAATCAGCCCCAGCATTTT

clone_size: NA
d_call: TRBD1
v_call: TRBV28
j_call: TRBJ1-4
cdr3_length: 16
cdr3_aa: CASSFTGGGSNEKLFF
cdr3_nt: TGTGCCAGCAGTTTTACAGGGGGAGGGTCTAATGAAAAACTGTTTTTT

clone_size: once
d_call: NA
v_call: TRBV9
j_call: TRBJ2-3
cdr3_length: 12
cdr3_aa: CASSDQRDTQYF
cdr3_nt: TGTGCCAGCAGCGACCAGAGGGATACGCAGTATTTT

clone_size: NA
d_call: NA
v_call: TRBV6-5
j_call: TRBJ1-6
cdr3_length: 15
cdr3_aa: CASSYWGPGDSPLHF
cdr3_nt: TGTGCCAGCAGTTACTGGGGGCCGGGCGATTCACCCCTCCACTTT

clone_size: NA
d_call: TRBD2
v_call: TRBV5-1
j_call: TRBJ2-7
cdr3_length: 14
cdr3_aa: CASSLTSGPYEQYF
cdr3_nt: TGCGCCAGCAGCCTGACTAGCGGTCCCTACGAGCAGTACTTC

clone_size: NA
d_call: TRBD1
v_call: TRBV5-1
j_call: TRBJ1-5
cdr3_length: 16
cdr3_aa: CASSPWGQDSNQPQHF
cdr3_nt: TGCGCCAGCAGCCCCTGGGGACAGGATAGCAATCAGCCCCAGCATTTT

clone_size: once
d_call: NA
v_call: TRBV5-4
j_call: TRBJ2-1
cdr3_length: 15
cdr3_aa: CASSSRQGLYNEQFF
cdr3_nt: TGTGCCAGCAGCTCAAGACAGGGACTTTACAATGAGCAGTTCTTC

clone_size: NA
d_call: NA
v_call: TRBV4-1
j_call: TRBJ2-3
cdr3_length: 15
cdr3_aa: CASSPPGPGADTQYF
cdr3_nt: TGCGCCAGCAGCCCCCCGGGCCCAGGGGCAGATACGCAGTATTTT

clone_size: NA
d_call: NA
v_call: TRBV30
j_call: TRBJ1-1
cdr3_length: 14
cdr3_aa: CAWRARLGRGDAFF
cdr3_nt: TGTGCCTGGAGGGCCCGGCTTGGCCGGGGGGATGCTTTCTTT